These 2 T cell receptor beta chains originate from one sample sequenced in a study of identical twins. TCRdb recomputed calls from the 5' RACE reads with MiXCR, one row per CDR3 protein. This table has around 670,000 distinct CDR3 sequences, roughly 6.2% appearing once. Input material: naive T cells sorted from blood. These receptors all come from a man between 18 and 29 years old in good health.

As regards this clonotype: Germline and junction disagree at one end, which may indicate a read error. This chain connects TRBV11-2 to TRBJ2-4; D not certain. The CDR3 length is 19 residues. CDR1 SGHAT and CDR2 FQNNGV come from the germline V gene. In nucleotides, the CDR3 is TGTGCCAGCAGCCTAGAAAATGTGGTGTCAGCCTTAGCCAAAAACATTCAGTACTTC. It is translated as CASSLENVVSALAKNIQYF.

The sample holds many counts of this clonotype. This chain connects TRBV29-1 to TRBJ2-7; 7 positions match TRBD1. In germline, CDR1 is SQVTM, CDR2 ANQGSEA. V was pared by 6 bases and J by 5 bases, with 10 bases of the junction left unmatched. The CDR3 spans 13 residues. The CDR3 DNA sequence: TGCAGCGTCACTGACAGGGTTTACGACGAGCAGTACTTC. It specifies CSVTDRVYDEQYF.